The next 8 T cell receptor beta chains were all read from a single sample in a study of early T cells in non-severe SARS-CoV-2 infection. MiXCR, applied by TCRdb to the 5' RACE reads, yields one record per CDR3 protein. The data show fewer than 30,000 distinct CDR3 sequences, 5.3% seen once. The sequencing input was whole blood. All receptors come from an adult who was a healthcare worker with PCR-confirmed SARS-CoV-2 infection or an uninfected control (not recorded which).

There are many counts of this clonotype. The chain uses TRBV12-2 and TRBJ1-2. TRBV12-2 is annotated as a pseudogene. The CDR3 is 17 amino acids. The CDR3 loop reads CASRLASKDPVYYGYTF. As DNA, the CDR3 is TGTGCAAGTCGCTTAGCTAGTAAGGATCCGGTATACTATGGCTACACCTTC.

In its sample, this clonotype was seen many times. The rearrangement uses TRBV19 and TRBJ2-7; D call uncertain. Looked up from germline, CDR1 is LNHDA and CDR2 is SQIVND (reference sequence). V was clipped by 5 bases and J by 0 bases, with 11 bases between them. The CDR3 extends over 14 amino acids. CDR3 amino acids: CASSRQPNSYEQYF. CDR3 in DNA: TGTGCCAGTAGTCGCCAGCCCAACTCCTACGAGCAGTACTTC.

This clonotype was counted many times. The V gene is TRBV7-2, the J gene TRBJ2-1, with 14 bases that match TRBD2. Germline CDR1 SGHTA, CDR2 FQGNSA. This CDR3 is 15 amino acids long. Trimming took 7 bases from V and 10 from J; bases not matched to a gene: 9. CDR3 amino acids: CASTMGLAGVQEQFF. In nucleotides, the CDR3 is TGTGCCAGCACCATGGGACTAGCGGGAGTTCAGGAGCAGTTCTTC.

This clonotype was seen at least ten times. The CDR3 spells CASDTGTKGADTQYF. The CDR3 coding sequence is TGTGCCAGTGATACCGGGACAAAGGGCGCAGATACGCAGTATTTT. The chain couples TRBV19 to TRBJ2-3; D is possibly TRBD1 (6 bases). The ends were cut back, 8 bases at V and 4 bases at J, with 19 bases in the middle. The germline gives CDR1 LNHDA, CDR2 SQIVND (reference sequence). CDR3 length equals 15 residues.

This chain connects TRBV3-1 to TRBJ2-4; D uncertain. This CDR3 comprises 13 residues. The germline V gene encodes CDR1 LGHDT and CDR2 YNNKEL (reference sequence). V was cut by 4 bases and J by 0 bases, with 4 bases left in between. CDR3 amino acids: CASSPLAKNIQYF. The CDR3 DNA is TGTGCCAGCAGCCCCCTAGCCAAAAACATTCAGTACTTC.

This clonotype came up many times. CDR3 nucleotide sequence: TGCAGCGTTGAGGATTACAATGAGCAGTTCTTC. This translates into CSVEDYNEQFF. V gene TRBV29-1 combines with J gene TRBJ2-1; D remains ambiguous. This CDR3 has 11 amino acids. With 3 bases removed from V and 4 bases from J, the gap between germline ends came to 4 bases. Germline V CDR1 and CDR2: SQVTM, ANQGSEA.

This clonotype was detected only a few times. V and J are TRBV5-6 and TRBJ2-2, with D perhaps matching TRBD1 (5 bases). V was pared by 4 bases and J by 4 bases, with 20 bases between. The CDR3 extends over 17 amino acids. CDR1 is SGHDT, CDR2 YYEEEE, per germline. The CDR3 nucleotides read TGTGCCAGCAGCGTTAGACAGCCAAACCACCTCACCGGGGAGCTGTTTTTT. Translating gives CASSVRQPNHLTGELFF.

The gene calls are TRBV19 and TRBJ2-1; D ambiguous. V gave up 3 bases and J gave up 2 bases, with 8 bases separating them. The CDR3 totals 14 residues. In germline, CDR1 is LNHDA, CDR2 SQIVND (reference sequence). CDR3 DNA sequence: TGTGCCAGTAGTATGGAGACGGCCTACAATGAGCAGTTCTTC. Its protein product is CASSMETAYNEQFF.